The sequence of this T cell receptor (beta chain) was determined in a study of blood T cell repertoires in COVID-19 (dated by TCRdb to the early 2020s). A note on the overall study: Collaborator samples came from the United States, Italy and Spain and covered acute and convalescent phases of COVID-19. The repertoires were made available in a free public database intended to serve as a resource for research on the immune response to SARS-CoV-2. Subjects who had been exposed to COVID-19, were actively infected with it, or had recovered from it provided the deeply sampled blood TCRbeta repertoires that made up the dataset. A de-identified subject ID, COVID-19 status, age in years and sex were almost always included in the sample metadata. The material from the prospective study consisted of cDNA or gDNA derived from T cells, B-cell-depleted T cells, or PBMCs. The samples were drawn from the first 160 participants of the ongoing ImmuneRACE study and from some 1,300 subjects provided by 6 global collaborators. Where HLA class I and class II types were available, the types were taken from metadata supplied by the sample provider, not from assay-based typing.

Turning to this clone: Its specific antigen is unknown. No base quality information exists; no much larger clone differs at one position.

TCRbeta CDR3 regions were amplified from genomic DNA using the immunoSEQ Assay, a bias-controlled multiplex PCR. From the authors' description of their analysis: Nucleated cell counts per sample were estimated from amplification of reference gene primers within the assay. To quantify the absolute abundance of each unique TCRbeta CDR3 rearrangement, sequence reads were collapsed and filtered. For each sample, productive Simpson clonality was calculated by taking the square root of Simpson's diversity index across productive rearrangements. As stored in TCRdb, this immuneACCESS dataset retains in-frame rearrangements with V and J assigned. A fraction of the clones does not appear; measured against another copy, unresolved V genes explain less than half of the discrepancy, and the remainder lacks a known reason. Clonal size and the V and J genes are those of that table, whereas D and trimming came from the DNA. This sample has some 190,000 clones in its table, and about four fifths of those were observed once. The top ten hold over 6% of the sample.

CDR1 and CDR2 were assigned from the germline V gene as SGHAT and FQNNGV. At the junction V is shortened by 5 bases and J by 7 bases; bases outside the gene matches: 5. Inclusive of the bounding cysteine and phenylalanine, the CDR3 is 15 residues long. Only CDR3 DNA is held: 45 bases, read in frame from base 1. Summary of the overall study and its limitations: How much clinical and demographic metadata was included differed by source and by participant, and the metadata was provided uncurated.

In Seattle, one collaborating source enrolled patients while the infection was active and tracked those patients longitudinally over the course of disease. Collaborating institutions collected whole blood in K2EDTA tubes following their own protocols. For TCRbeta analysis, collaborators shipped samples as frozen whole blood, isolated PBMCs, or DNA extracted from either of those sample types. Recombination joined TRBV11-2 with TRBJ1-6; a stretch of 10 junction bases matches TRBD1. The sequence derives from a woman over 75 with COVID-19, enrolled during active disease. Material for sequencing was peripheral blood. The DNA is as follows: TGTGCCAGCAGCCGTATGGACAGGGGGAATTCACCCCTCCACTTT. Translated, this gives CASSRMDRGNSPLHF. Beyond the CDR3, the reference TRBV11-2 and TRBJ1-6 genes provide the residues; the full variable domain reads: EAGVAQSPRYKIIEKRQSVAFWCNPISGHATLYWYQQILGQGPKLLIQFQNNGVVDDSQLPKDRFSAERLKGVDSTLKIQPAKLEDSAVYLCASSRMDRGNSPLHFGNGTRLTVT.